This entry features one T cell receptor (beta chain) sequence. As yet, its antigen is unknown. The source of the sample is a study of T cell responses to AZD1222 COVID-19 vaccine. Notes on the study in general: Only a handful of AZD1222 recipients, several in all, had baseline seropositivity. Clonal diversity was possibly underestimated, and white British individuals and females predominated among donors. Researchers took repertoire samples only after the peak T cell response had come.

The protocol was immunoSEQ multiplex PCR, while the TCRdb copy is restricted to in-frame clones and leaves out a portion. The sample shows about 130,000 clones, 80% to 95% of them seen only once. The V end lost 3 bases, the J end lost 3 bases, and 12 bases lay between the germline ends. The CDR3 spans 14 residues. Germline V gives CDR1 LGHDT, CDR2 YNNKEL (reference sequence). Material: peripheral blood, obtained on day 0 of AZD1222 vaccination. This clonotype was sampled from an adult in good health. The chain combines TRBV3-1 (or the pseudogene TRBV3-2) with TRBJ2-7; no definite D call. Here the CDR3 reads CASSHLGGLYEQYF. CDR3 DNA: TGTGCCAGCAGCCATCTAGGCGGTCTCTACGAGCAGTACTTC.